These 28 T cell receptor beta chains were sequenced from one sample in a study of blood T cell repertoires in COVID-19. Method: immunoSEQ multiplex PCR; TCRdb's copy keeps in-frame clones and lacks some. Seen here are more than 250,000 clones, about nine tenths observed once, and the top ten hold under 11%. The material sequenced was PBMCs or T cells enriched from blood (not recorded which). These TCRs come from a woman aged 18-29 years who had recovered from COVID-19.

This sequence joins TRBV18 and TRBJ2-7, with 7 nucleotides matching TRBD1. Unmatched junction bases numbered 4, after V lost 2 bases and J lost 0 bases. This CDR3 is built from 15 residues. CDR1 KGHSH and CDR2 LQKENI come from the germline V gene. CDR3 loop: CASSPKGQLSYEQYF. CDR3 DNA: TGTGCCAGCTCACCAAAGGGACAGCTCTCCTACGAGCAGTACTTC.

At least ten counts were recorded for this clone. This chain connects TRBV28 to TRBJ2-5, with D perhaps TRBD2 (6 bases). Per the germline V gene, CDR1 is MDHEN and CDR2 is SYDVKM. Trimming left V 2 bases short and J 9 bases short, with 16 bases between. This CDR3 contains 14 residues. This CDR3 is CASSLRASVGSQYF. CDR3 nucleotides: TGTGCCAGCAGTTTACGGGCTAGCGTTGGGTCCCAGTACTTC.

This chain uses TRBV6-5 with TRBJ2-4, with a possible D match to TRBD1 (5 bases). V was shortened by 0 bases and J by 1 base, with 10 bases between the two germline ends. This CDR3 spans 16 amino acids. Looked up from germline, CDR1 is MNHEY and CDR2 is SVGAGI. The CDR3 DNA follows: TGTGCCAGCAGTTACTCGCCCAGGGTTGCCAAAAACATTCAGTACTTC. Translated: CASSYSPRVAKNIQYF.

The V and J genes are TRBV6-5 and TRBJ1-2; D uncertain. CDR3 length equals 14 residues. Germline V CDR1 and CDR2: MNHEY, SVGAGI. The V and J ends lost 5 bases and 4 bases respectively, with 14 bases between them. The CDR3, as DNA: TGTGCCAGCAGTCGGGAGGTAGTTGGCTATGGCTACACCTTC. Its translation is CASSREVVGYGYTF.

Written as DNA, the CDR3 is TGTGCCAGCAGCCCCCAGGTTAGGGAGACCCAGTACTTC. This gives the protein CASSPQVRETQYF. The gene calls are TRBV14 and TRBJ2-5; no clear D gene. Trimming took 4 bases from V and 5 from J, leaving 11 bases between them. CDR3 size: 13 residues. Germline lookup yields CDR1 SGHDN and CDR2 FVKESK.

For the CDR3, the DNA is TGTGCCAGCAGCCACTCCCAAGAGACCCAGTACTTC. Translation: CASSHSQETQYF. The chain combines TRBV3-1 (or the pseudogene TRBV3-2) with TRBJ2-5; no clear D. The CDR3 runs to 12 residues. V shed 3 bases and J shed 1 base, with 3 bases lying between them. Germline values: CDR1 LGHDT, CDR2 YNNKEL (reference sequence).

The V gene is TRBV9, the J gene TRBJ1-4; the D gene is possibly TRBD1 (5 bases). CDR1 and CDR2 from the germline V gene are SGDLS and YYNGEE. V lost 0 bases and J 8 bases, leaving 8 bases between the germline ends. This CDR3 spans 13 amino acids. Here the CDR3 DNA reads TGTGCCAGCAGCGTAGGGGGCAGGGAAAAACTGTTTTTT. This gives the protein CASSVGGREKLFF.

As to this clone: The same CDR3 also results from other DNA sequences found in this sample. CDR3: CAWSAGQADNQPQHF. In DNA, the CDR3 is TGTGCCTGGAGTGCTGGACAGGCAGACAATCAGCCCCAGCATTTT. The chain recombines TRBV30 with TRBJ1-5; 7 nucleotides match TRBD1. The ends lost 1 base at V and 3 bases at J; junction bases unmatched: 6. Germline loops: CDR1 GTSNPN, CDR2 SVGIG (reference sequence). This CDR3 is 15 amino acids long.

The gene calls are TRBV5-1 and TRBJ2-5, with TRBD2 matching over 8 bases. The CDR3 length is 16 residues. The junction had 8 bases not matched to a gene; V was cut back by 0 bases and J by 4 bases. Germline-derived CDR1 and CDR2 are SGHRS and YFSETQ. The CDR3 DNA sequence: TGCGCCAGCAGCTTGGGGATAGCGGGATCCTCAGAGACCCAGTACTTC. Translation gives CASSLGIAGSSETQYF.

The CDR3 DNA reads as TGTGCCAGCAGCCCCGACACAGTCGCCGACGAGCAGTACTTC. Translation gives CASSPDTVADEQYF. V is TRBV9 and J is TRBJ2-7; D unclear. Per the germline V gene, CDR1 is SGDLS and CDR2 is YYNGEE. This CDR3 has 14 residues. The V and J ends lost 4 bases and 5 bases respectively, with 16 bases between them.

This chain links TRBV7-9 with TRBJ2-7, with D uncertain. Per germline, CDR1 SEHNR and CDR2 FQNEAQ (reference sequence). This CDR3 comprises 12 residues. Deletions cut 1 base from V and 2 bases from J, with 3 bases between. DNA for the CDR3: TGTGCCAGCAGCTTAGGAGCCTACGAGCAGTACTTC. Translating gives CASSLGAYEQYF.

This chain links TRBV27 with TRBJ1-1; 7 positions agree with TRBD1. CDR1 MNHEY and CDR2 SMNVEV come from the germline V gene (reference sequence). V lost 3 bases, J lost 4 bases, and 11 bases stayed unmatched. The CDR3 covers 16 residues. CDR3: CASSFSGGFTLTEAFF. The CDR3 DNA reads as TGTGCCAGCAGTTTTTCAGGGGGATTTACCCTCACTGAAGCTTTCTTT.

CDR3 amino acids: CASSLTEGETQYF. In DNA form, the CDR3 reads TGTGCCAGCAGCTTAACCGAGGGCGAGACCCAGTACTTC. This chain connects TRBV7-3 to TRBJ2-5, with D tentatively TRBD2 (5 bases). Trimming stripped 0 bases from V and 5 bases from J, with 7 bases between. Germline lookup yields CDR1 SGHTA and CDR2 FQGTGA. The CDR3 extends over 13 amino acids.

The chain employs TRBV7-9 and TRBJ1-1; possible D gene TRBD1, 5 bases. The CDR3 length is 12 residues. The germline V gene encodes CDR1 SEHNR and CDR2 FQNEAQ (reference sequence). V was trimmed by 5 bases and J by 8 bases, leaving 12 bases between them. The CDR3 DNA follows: TGTGCCAGCAGCCCGGACATGAGGGAAGCTTTCTTT. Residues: CASSPDMREAFF.

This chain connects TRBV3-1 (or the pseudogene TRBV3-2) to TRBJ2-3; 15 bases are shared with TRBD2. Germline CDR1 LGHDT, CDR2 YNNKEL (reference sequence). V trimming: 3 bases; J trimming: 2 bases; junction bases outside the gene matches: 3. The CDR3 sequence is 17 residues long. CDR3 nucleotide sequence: TGTGCCAGCAGCCAGGGGACTAGCGGGAGGCCCACAGATACGCAGTATTTT. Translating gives CASSQGTSGRPTDTQYF.

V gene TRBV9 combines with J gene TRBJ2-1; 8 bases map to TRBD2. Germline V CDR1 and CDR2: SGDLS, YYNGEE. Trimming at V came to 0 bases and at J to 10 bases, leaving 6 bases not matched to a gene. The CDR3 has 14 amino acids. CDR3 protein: CASSVEAGAGEQFF. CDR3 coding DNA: TGTGCCAGCAGCGTAGAAGCGGGGGCTGGGGAGCAGTTCTTC.

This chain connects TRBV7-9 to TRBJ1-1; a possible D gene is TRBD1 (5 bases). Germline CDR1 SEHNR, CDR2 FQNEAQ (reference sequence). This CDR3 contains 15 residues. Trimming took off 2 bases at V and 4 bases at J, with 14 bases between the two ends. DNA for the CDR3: TGTGCCAGCAGCTTAATGCAGGGTTTGGGCACTGAAGCTTTCTTT. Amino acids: CASSLMQGLGTEAFF.

CDR3 DNA sequence: TGCGCCAGCAGCGAAGGACAGAGCACAGATACGCAGTATTTT. It translates to CASSEGQSTDTQYF. The chain couples TRBV10-1 to TRBJ2-3; possible D gene TRBD1, 6 bases. The CDR3 runs to 14 residues. V lost 6 bases, J lost 0 bases, and 10 bases lay in between. Germline V CDR1 and CDR2: WNHNN, SYGVQD (reference sequence).

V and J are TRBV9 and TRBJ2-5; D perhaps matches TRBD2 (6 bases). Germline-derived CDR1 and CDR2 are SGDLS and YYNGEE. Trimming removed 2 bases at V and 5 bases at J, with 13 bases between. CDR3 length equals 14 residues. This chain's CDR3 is CASSVDGSGETQYF. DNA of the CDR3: TGTGCCAGCAGCGTGGACGGGAGCGGGGAGACCCAGTACTTC.

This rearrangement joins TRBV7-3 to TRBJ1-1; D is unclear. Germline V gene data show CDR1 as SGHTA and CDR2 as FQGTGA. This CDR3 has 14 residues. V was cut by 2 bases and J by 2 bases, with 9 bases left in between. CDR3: CASSLGPANTEAFF. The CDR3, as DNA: TGTGCCAGCAGCTTAGGGCCAGCCAACACTGAAGCTTTCTTT.

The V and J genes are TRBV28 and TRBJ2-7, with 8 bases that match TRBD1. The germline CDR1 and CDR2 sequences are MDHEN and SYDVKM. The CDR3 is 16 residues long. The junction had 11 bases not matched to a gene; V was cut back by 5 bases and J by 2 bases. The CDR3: CASSAERTGNTYEQYF. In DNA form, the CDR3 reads TGTGCCAGCAGTGCCGAAAGGACAGGGAATACCTACGAGCAGTACTTC.

CDR3 protein: CASRGGGRTEAFF. In DNA, the CDR3 is TGTGCCAGCAGGGGAGGGGGAAGAACTGAAGCTTTCTTT. V and J are TRBV3-1 (or the pseudogene TRBV3-2) and TRBJ1-1; D perhaps matches TRBD1 (6 bases). Germline CDR1 is LGHDT and CDR2 is YNNKEL (reference sequence). Trimming removed 6 bases at V and 5 bases at J, with 13 bases between. This CDR3 region has 13 residues.

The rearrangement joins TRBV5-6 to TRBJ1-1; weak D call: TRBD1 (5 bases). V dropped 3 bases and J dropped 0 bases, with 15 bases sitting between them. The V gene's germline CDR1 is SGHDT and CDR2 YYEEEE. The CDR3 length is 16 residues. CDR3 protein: CASSSAAGNMNTEAFF. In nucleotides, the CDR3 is TGTGCCAGCAGCTCGGCGGCAGGGAACATGAACACTGAAGCTTTCTTT.

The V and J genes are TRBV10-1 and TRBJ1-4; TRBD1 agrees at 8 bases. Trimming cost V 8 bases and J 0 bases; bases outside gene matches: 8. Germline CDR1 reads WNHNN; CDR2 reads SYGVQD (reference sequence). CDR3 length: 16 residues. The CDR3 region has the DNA TGCGCCAGCGCTACAGGGGGGGTAGCAACTAATGAAAAACTGTTTTTT. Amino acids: CASATGGVATNEKLFF.

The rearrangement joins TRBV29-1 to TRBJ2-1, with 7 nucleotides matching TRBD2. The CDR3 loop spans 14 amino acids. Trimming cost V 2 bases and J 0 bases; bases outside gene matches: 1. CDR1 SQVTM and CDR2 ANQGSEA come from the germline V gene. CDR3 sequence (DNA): TGCAGCGTTGAAAGACTAGCCTCCTACAATGAGCAGTTCTTC. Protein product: CSVERLASYNEQFF.

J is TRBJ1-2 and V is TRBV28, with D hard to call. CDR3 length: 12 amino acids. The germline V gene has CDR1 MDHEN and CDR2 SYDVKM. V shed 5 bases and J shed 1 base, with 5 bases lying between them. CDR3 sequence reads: CASSPNNYGYTF. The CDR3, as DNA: TGTGCCAGCAGTCCTAATAACTATGGCTACACCTTC.

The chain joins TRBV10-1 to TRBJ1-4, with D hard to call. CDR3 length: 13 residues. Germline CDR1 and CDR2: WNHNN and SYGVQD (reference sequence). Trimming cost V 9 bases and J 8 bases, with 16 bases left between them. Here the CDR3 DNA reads TGCGCCAGGGTGACTCGAAGGAGAGAAAAACTGTTTTTT. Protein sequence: CARVTRRREKLFF.

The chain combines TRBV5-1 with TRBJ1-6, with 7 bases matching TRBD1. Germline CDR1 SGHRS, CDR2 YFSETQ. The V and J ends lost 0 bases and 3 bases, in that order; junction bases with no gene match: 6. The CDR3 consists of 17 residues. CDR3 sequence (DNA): TGCGCCAGCAGCTTGGGACAGGGTCCGCACTATAATTCACCCCTCCACTTT. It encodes CASSLGQGPHYNSPLHF.